The T cell receptor beta chain under discussion was sequenced for a study of CD8+ T cells in alopecia areata. The study, taken as a whole, reports: Across lesional scalp, and particularly alopecia totalis/universalis, clonality surpassed that of normal scalp.

A remark on this clone: Its matching antigen is unknown.

The germline CDR1 and CDR2 sequences are SGHDN and FVKESK. V dropped 1 base and J dropped 2 bases, with 5 bases sitting between them. This CDR3 has 13 amino acids. It was cDNA, reverse transcribed from extracted RNA, that served as the sequencing template. Clones were read by immunoSEQ multiplex PCR, and TCRdb kept only the in-frame ones, dropping some. The sample includes about 140,000 clones, around 58% of them seen just once. The input for sequencing was CD4+ T cells sorted from blood, taken at week 0. The chain is built from TRBV14 and TRBJ1-1; no firm D call. The clonotype comes from a human donor with alopecia areata. The CDR3 DNA reads TGTGCCAGCAGCCAAGGATTCAACACTGAAGCTTTCTTT. This gives the protein CASSQGFNTEAFF.